Each of the 5 T cell receptor beta chains below was sequenced from the same sample in a study of Graves' ophthalmopathy and Graves' hyperthyroidism. CDR3 regions of TCR beta were amplified from RNA transcripts. HTBI primers were employed in first-round RT-PCR, then a second-round multiplex PCR followed. TCRdb re-analysed the multiplex PCR reads in MiXCR, keeping a single row per CDR3 protein. This table has fewer than 400,000 distinct CDR3 sequences, 15% to 20% appearing once. The sequenced material came from peripheral blood. The receptors come from a woman under 30 with Graves' ophthalmopathy.

There are many counts of this clonotype. The chain joins TRBV5-1 to TRBJ2-5; 12 nucleotides align to TRBD2. This CDR3 comprises 18 residues. V was pared by 2 bases and J by 2 bases, with 10 bases of the junction left unmatched. Germline V lookup: CDR1 SGHRS, CDR2 YFSETQ. In DNA, the CDR3 is TGCGCCAGCAGCTTCCACCTAGCGGGAGGGTCTGATCAAGAGACCCAGTACTTC. This translates into CASSFHLAGGSDQETQYF.

This clonotype was recorded at least ten times. J is TRBJ1-6 and V is TRBV24-1; no firm D call. The CDR3 length is 17 residues. The V gene lost 9 bases and the J gene lost 1 base, with 18 bases spanning the gap. CDR1 is KGHDR, CDR2 SFDVKD, per germline. CDR3 in DNA: TGTGCCACCTATCTCGACGGGTGGTTTTCCTATAATTCACCCCTCCACTTT. This translates into CATYLDGWFSYNSPLHF.

This clonotype was detected many times. The CDR3 loop is CASSLTGATYQETQYF. The CDR3 DNA is TGCGCCAGCAGCTTGACAGGAGCCACGTACCAAGAGACCCAGTACTTC. J is TRBJ2-5 and V is TRBV5-1; TRBD1 might be the D (5 bases). The CDR3 has 16 residues. V lost 1 base and J 0 bases, leaving 13 bases between the germline ends. CDR1 is SGHRS, CDR2 YFSETQ, per germline.

This clonotype was recorded many times. This sequence joins TRBV20-1 and TRBJ1-5, with D possibly being TRBD1 (5 bases). The germline gives CDR1 DFQATT, CDR2 SNEGSKA (reference sequence). V was pared by 3 bases and J by 2 bases, with 14 bases between. This CDR3 has 15 residues. CDR3 region: CSASFVGEGNQPQHF. CDR3 DNA sequence: TGCAGTGCTAGTTTCGTGGGGGAGGGCAATCAGCCCCAGCATTTT.

In this sample, this clonotype turned up many times. The rearrangement uses TRBV27 and TRBJ1-2, with no clear D. CDR3 length: 14 residues. V shed 3 bases and J shed 4 bases, with 12 bases lying between them. Germline V gene data show CDR1 as MNHEY and CDR2 as SMNVEV (reference sequence). The CDR3 DNA follows: TGTGCCAGCAGTTTTAAAGGAGGATCCTATGGCTACACCTTC. Protein product: CASSFKGGSYGYTF.